The 3 T cell receptor beta chains below all came from one sample that was sequenced in a study of T cell responses to AZD1222 COVID-19 vaccine. TCRdb's table, derived via immunoSEQ multiplex PCR, lists solely in-frame clones and lacks some. The table lists more than 150,000 clones, 85% to 95% of them singletons. Sequencing was performed on peripheral blood, taken on day 0 of AZD1222 vaccination. Source of these receptors: an adult in good health.

The chain couples TRBV5-1 to TRBJ1-1, with no clear D. The CDR3 is 15 residues long. Germline CDR1 SGHRS, CDR2 YFSETQ. Trimming pared 2 bases from V and 0 bases from J, leaving 11 bases between. The CDR3 DNA reads as TGCGCCAGCAGCTTTGAACAGTACATGAACACTGAAGCTTTCTTT. It specifies CASSFEQYMNTEAFF.

V is TRBV11-2 and J is TRBJ1-1, with unresolved D. The germline V and J ends were trimmed by 3 bases and 1 base, with 3 bases remaining between them. The germline V gene encodes CDR1 SGHAT and CDR2 FQNNGV. The CDR3 has 12 residues. For the CDR3, the DNA is TGTGCCAGCAGCTTTGGGAACACTGAAGCTTTCTTT. This sequence encodes CASSFGNTEAFF.

This chain joins TRBV9 and TRBJ1-3; tentatively, D is TRBD1 (5 bases). With 0 bases removed from V and 0 bases from J, the gap between germline ends came to 13 bases. CDR1 SGDLS and CDR2 YYNGEE come from the germline V gene. The CDR3 has 17 amino acids. The CDR3 loop is CASSVEVGVSSGNTIYF. CDR3 nucleotides: TGTGCCAGCAGCGTAGAGGTGGGGGTGAGCTCTGGAAACACCATATATTTT.